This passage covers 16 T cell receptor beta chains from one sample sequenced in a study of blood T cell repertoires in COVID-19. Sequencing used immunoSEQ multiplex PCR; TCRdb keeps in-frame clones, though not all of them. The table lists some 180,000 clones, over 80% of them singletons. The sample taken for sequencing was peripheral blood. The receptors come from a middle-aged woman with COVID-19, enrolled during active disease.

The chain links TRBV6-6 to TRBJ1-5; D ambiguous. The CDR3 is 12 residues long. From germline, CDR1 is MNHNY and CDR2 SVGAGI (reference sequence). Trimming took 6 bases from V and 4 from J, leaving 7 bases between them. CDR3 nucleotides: TGTGCCAGCAGGGAGAATAATCAGCCCCAGCATTTT. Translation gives CASRENNQPQHF.

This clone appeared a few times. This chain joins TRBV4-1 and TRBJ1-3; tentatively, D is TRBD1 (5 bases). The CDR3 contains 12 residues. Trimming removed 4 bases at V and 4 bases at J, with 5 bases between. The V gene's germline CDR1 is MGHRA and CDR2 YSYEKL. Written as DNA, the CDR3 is TGCGCCAGCAGCCCAGGGGGAAACACCATATATTTT. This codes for CASSPGGNTIYF.

The CDR3, as DNA: TGTGCCAGCAGCCGGTTAGCGGGAGGGCTGCACAATGAGCAGTTCTTC. It yields the protein CASSRLAGGLHNEQFF. J is TRBJ2-1 and V is TRBV3-1 (or the pseudogene TRBV3-2), with 11 bases lining up with TRBD2. Looked up from germline, CDR1 is LGHDT and CDR2 is YNNKEL (reference sequence). This CDR3 region has 16 residues. With V trimmed by 4 bases and J by 5 bases, 7 bases remained unmatched.

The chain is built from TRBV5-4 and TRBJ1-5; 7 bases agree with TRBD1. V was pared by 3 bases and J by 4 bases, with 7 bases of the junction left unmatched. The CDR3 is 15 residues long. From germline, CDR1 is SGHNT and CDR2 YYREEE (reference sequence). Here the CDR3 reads CASSSTGDRNQPQHF. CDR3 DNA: TGTGCCAGCAGCTCAACAGGGGATCGGAATCAGCCCCAGCATTTT.

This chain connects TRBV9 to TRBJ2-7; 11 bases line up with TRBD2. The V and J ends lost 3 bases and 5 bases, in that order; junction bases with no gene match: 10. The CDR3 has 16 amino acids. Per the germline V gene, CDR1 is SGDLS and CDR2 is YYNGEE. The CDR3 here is CASSARSGGAFDEQYF. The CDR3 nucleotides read TGTGCCAGCAGCGCCCGTAGCGGGGGGGCGTTCGACGAGCAGTACTTC. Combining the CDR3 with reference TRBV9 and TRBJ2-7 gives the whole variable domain DSGVTQTPKHLITATGQRVTLRCSPRSGDLSVYWYQQSLDQGLQFLIQYYNGEERAKGNILERFSAQQFPDLHSELNLSSLELGDSALYFCASSARSGGAFDEQYFGPGTRLTVT.

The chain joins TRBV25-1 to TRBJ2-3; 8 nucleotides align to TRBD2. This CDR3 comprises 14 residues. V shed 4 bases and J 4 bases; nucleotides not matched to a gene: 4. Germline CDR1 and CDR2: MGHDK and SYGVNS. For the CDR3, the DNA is TGTGCCAGCAGTGCAGCGGGAGTCGCAGATACGCAGTATTTT. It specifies CASSAAGVADTQYF.

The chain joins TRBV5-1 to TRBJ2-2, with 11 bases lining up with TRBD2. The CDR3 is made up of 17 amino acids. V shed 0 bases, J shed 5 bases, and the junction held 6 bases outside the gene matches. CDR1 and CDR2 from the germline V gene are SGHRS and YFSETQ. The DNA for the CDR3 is TGCGCCAGCAGCTTGGCTTCTAGCGGGAGGTGGACCGGGGAGCTGTTTTTT. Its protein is CASSLASSGRWTGELFF.

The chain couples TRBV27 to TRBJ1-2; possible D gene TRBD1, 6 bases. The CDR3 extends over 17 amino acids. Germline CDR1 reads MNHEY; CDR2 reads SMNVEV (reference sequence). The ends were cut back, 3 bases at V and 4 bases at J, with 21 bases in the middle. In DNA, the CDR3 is TGTGCCAGCAGTTTTTTTGGTGCGAACAGGGCTAGCTATGGCTACACCTTC. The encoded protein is CASSFFGANRASYGYTF.

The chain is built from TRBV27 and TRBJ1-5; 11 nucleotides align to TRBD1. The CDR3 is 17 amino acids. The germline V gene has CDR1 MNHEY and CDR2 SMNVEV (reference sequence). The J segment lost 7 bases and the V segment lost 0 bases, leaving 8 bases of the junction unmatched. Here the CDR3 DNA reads TGTGCCAGCAGTTTATCCGGACAGGGGGCGGCGGGGCAGCCCCAGCATTTT. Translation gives CASSLSGQGAAGQPQHF.

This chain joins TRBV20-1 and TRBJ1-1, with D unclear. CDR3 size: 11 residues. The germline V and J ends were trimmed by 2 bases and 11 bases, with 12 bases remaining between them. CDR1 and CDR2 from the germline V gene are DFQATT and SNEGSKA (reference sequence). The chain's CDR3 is CSARPPPGAFF. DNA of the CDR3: TGCAGTGCTAGACCCCCGCCGGGGGCTTTCTTT.

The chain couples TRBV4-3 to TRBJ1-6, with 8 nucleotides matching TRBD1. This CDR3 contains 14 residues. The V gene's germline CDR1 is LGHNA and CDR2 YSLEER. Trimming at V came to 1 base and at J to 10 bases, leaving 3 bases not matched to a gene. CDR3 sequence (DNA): TGCGCCAGCAGCCAAGCAGGGGGCGCCTCACCCCTCCACTTT. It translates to CASSQAGGASPLHF.

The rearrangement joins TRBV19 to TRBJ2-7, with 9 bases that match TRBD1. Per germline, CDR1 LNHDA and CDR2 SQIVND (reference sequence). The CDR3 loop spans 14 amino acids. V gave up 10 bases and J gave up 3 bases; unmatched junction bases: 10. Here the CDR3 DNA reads TGTGCCACCTCCCCGGGACAGGGCGGCTACGAGCAGTACTTC. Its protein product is CATSPGQGGYEQYF. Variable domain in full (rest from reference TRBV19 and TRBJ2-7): DGGITQSPKYLFRKEGQNVTLSCEQNLNHDAMYWYRQDPGQGLRLIYYSQIVNDFQKGDIAEGYSVSREKKESFPLTVTSAQKNPTAFYLCATSPGQGGYEQYFGPGTRLTVT.

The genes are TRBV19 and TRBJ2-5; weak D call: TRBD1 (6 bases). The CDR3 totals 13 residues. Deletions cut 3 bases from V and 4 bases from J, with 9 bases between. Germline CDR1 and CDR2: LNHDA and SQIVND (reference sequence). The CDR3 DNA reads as TGTGCCAGTAGTATTGCAGGGGTAGAGACCCAGTACTTC. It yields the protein CASSIAGVETQYF.

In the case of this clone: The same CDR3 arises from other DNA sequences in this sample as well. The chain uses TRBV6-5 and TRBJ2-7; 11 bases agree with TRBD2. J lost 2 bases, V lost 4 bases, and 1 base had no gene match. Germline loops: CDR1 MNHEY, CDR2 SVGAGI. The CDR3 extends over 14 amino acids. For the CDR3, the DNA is TGTGCCAGCAGTTTAGCGGGAGGGGCCTACGAGCAGTACTTC. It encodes CASSLAGGAYEQYF.

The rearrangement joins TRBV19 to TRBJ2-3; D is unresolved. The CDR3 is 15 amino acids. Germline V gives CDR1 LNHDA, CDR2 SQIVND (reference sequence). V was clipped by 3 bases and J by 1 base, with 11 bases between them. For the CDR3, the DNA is TGTGCCAGTAGTATGCAGCGTTCGGGCACAGATACGCAGTATTTT. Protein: CASSMQRSGTDTQYF. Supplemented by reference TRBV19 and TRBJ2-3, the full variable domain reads DGGITQSPKYLFRKEGQNVTLSCEQNLNHDAMYWYRQDPGQGLRLIYYSQIVNDFQKGDIAEGYSVSREKKESFPLTVTSAQKNPTAFYLCASSMQRSGTDTQYFGPGTRLTVL.

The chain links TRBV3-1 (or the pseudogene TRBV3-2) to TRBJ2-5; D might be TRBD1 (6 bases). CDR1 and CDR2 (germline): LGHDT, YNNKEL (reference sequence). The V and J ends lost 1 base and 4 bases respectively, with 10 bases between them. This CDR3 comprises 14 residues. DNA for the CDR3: TGTGCCAGCAGCCAAGGGGGGCGAGTAGAGACCCAGTACTTC. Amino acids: CASSQGGRVETQYF.